This T cell receptor (beta chain) was found in a study of cytomegalovirus exposure and HLA in healthy donors (dated by TCRdb to 2015 to 2018). About the study as a whole: In an earlier analysis of approximately 500 of the donors, 276 Gb of sequence data and 120 million or so unique TCR beta sequences from about 190 million T cells were reported. Rather than drawing on any new phenotypic data, the later analysis identified candidate immune exposures from TCR beta sequences and the way those sequences occurred across donors. About 5 DR-DQ haplotypes were handled as single units for association and clustering, since linkage in the cohort was strong. The number of typed donors differed by locus: roughly 629-640 for A, B, C, DRB1 and DQB1; 522 for DQA1; 606 for DPA1; and roughly 470 for DPB1. On average, roughly 250,000 unique TCR beta nucleotide sequences were sequenced per donor among a few hundred genotyped donors of the cohort, with around 19% of those sequences being non-productive. To study patterns of TCR occurrence, a later analysis re-analyzed previously published TCR beta repertoires from 650 to 750 donors and added high-resolution HLA genotyping. Of the roughly 410 genotyped donors, approximately 81% were placed in the genetic ancestry cluster associated with self-reported Caucasian donors. Every repertoire in the discovery cohort had been generated on one and the same sequencing platform. An early release that covered fewer than 800 HLA-typed donors contained about 300 gigabases of sequencing data and 75 million to 100 million unique TCR sequences. The study was designed to test whether signatures of past pathogen exposure could be identified by cataloging public T cell receptors. A separate validation cohort of approximately 130 different subjects was used in addition to the approximately 640-subject first cohort. The T cell repertoires of 666 subjects were profiled by immunosequencing and related to cytomegalovirus serostatus. To decide whether each TCR beta V gene segment behaved as functional or pseudogenic, an earlier analysis of several hundred of the donors relied on high-throughput TCR beta sequencing. Donor age, sex, ethnicity and CMV serostatus were compiled together with the repertoire data. Both class I and class II loci were covered by HLA typing, at four-digit resolution. High-throughput TCR immunosequencing, statistical association of individual TCRs with disease status, and machine learning were combined to predict cytomegalovirus infection status. Genome-wide SNP genotypes for about three fifths of the roughly 670 donors were used in a later genetic analysis, which treated that subset as a discovery cohort. Overall results and qualifications from the work: While some public TCRs were present in many individuals, most TCR sequences turned up only very rarely across donors. When HLA alleles, especially DR and DQ, strongly co-occurred, TCR associations were difficult to assign to individual alleles. Cytomegalovirus status was reported to be diagnosed by the classifier with high specificity and sensitivity in both the original and validation cohorts. Presence/absence analyses assumed roughly uniform sequencing depth across donors, an assumption that may not hold. Approximately 16 rarely observed V segments, including chromosome 9 orphons, were excluded from the earlier analysis of about 610 of the donors because counts were too low. Compared with equally common non-associated chains, HLA-associated TCR beta chains in a later analysis were more clonally expanded and had lower generation probabilities. The 87-base-pair reads could not distinguish some IMGT-functional V segments, including TRBV6-2 and TRBV6-3, so those segments were excluded. CMV serostatus was the only immune exposure information available for the cohort. A further reported finding was that TCR beta sequences accurately predicted the HLA-A and HLA-B alleles for most subjects in the first cohort. In a later analysis, TCR association rates were found to vary across HLA loci, with the most associated TCRs seen for DRB1 alleles and the fewest for HLA-C alleles. A few of the identified cytomegalovirus-associated TCR beta chains were confirmed in vitro to be specific for cytomegalovirus antigens. Linkage disequilibrium might explain the correlated functional status among segregating V segments, but an unknown experimental factor could not be ruled out. The authors suggested that the approach could potentially be extended to other disease states and immunological phenotypes. In this cohort, only TCR beta chains were sequenced, and detectable features were limited by the absence of alpha or paired-chain data. Several of the top co-occurrence clusters appeared to be linked to parvovirus B19, influenza, CMV and Epstein-Barr virus, according to a later analysis. Specific HLA alleles were associated with about 17,000 TCR beta sequences at a false discovery rate of 0.05 in a later analysis. In an earlier analysis of 587 of the donors, most TCR beta V segments were observed in productive rearrangements about 87% or about 30% of the time, broadly matching IMGT annotations. A later genetic analysis reported fewer N-insertions in productive TCRs among donors in an Asian-associated ancestry cluster than the roughly 650-donor mean. Because HLA typing was missing for some donors at each locus, association tests included only the typed subset. A cluster of highly shared sequence variants was judged likely to represent a technical artifact of the sequencing pipeline. In a later genetic analysis, a missense DCLRE1C variant was associated with V-gene and J-gene trimming of TCR beta chains, and the association was replicated in an independent cohort. According to a later analysis, most CMV-associated TCR beta chains appeared to be HLA-restricted, and the HLA associations seemed to be driven largely by CMV exposure. A total of roughly 160 TCR beta chains were listed by the study as associated with cytomegalovirus.

The library was produced with the immunoSEQ multiplex PCR assay. For the multiplex PCR, a mixture combining 60 forward primers for TCR Vbeta segments and 13 reverse primers for TCR Jbeta segments was used. The CDR3 region of rearranged TCR beta genes was amplified from genomic DNA with a multiplex PCR assay. On the Illumina HiSeq System, the amplified TCR beta libraries were sequenced as 87-base-pair reads. For the original study's pipeline: A later analysis tallied 75 million to 85 million unique TCR beta chains across the 666 repertoires, and about 10 million of those chains were shared by two or more donors. Raw reads were error-corrected and collapsed into unique sequences by a nearest-neighbor algorithm in which closely related sequences were merged to remove PCR and sequencing errors. CDR3 sequences were aligned to IMGT reference sequences to assign V, D and J gene segments. For a sequence to be retained, at least a six-nucleotide match to both a V gene segment and a J gene segment was required. Rearrangements were called productive when the CDR3 lacked stop codons and stayed in frame with V and J; all others were non-productive. CDR3 was defined according to IMGT convention as the region running from the second conserved V-encoded cysteine to the conserved J-encoded phenylalanine. The earlier analysis of about 560 of the donors excluded any sequence lacking an unambiguous match to a single V gene segment. In an earlier analysis of almost 600 of the donors, a V segment was called functional when productive rearrangements were above 56.7%, and segregating when the standard deviation between donors exceeded 5%. A statistical classification framework was built for diagnosing cytomegalovirus status from the catalog of TCR beta chain sequences. In a later analysis, TCR nucleotide sequences were compared against IMGT/GENE-DB human TR gene sequences so that V and J genes could be assigned. Using the TCRdist pipeline, a later analysis assigned CDR3 sequences along with most-parsimonious VDJ recombination scenarios. In a later analysis, each TCR beta chain was defined by its CDR3 amino acid sequence together with its V-gene family, and reads without a unique V-gene family were excluded. In a later analysis, 500 to 650 highly shared, low-generation-probability nucleotide sequences were removed to address suspected cross-contamination and a sequencing artifact. For each public chain, a later analysis derived a clonal expansion index from normalized ranks of inferred template counts within each repertoire. A later analysis computed generation probabilities with a VDJ recombination model fitted to out-of-frame rearrangements, and checked the results against IGoR. Hypergeometric tests were used in a later analysis to score TCR-TCR, TCR-HLA and TCR-CMV co-occurrence, with a repertoire-size bias correction applied to the TCR pairs. In a later analysis, false discovery rates were estimated by permuting HLA or CMV assignments 20 times. In a later analysis, co-occurring TCRs were grouped using DBSCAN, with TCRdist sequence similarity added in when clustering inside HLA-allele-positive subsets. For co-occurrence clustering, repertoires with fewer than 30,000 or more than 120,000 public chains were excluded, along with five or six repertoires with anomalous nucleotide sharing. In its TCRdb copy, this immuneACCESS table keeps in-frame sequences only and misses some clones. Where compared with another copy, unresolved V genes explain less than half of these, and the others have no known cause. That table gives V, J and clone size, and the DNA gave D and trimming. This sample holds fewer than 140,000 clones; over 70% were observed only once. The ten largest clones take up approximately 2.8% of the sample.

The CDR3 has 15 amino acids, counting the end cysteine and phenylalanine. The only DNA kept is the CDR3, 45 bases in frame from the first base. The germline V gene specifies MNHEY as CDR1 and SVGAGI as CDR2. Clipping removes 10 bases from V and 3 bases from J, with 8 as the unmatched junction base count. This clone was picked up a small number of times. Its antigen remains unidentified. Base quality data are lacking; no much larger clone is found one base away. The cohort was made up of under 800 healthy bone marrow donors. Cohort members were all nominally healthy when sampled, although unrecorded immune exposures were likely present. The donor was CMV seropositive and was included in the group of approximately 310 seropositive cohort members. Each donor provided a peripheral blood sample, and peripheral blood mononuclear cells were used for TCR beta sequencing. The Qiagen DNeasy Blood Extraction Kit was used to extract genomic DNA from the blood cell samples.

The source is a male donor in good health and CMV-seropositive. Input material: PBMCs. The rearranged chain carries TRBV6-5 and TRBJ2-1; 11 junctional bases match TRBD2. The CDR3 region has the sequence CATRLAGIVYNEQFF. The nucleotide sequence is TGTGCCACCCGACTAGCGGGAATAGTCTACAATGAGCAGTTCTTC.